This entry lists 5 T cell receptor beta chains sequenced from one sample in a study of blood T cell repertoires in COVID-19. TCRdb's table, derived via immunoSEQ multiplex PCR, lists solely in-frame clones and lacks some. Of some 170,000 clones in the sample, about 84% were seen once. Material for sequencing was PBMCs or T cells enriched from blood (not recorded which). The receptors stem from a middle-aged man who had recovered from COVID-19.

This chain uses TRBV10-3 with TRBJ1-6; 8 bases agree with TRBD1. The V segment lost 0 bases and the J segment 6 bases; nucleotides outside the gene matches: 7. The CDR3 sequence is 17 residues long. CDR1 is ENHRY, CDR2 SYGVKD, per germline. Written as DNA, the CDR3 is TGTGCCATCAGTGAGTCCCCCACAGGGGGAAGTAATTCACCCCTCCACTTT. This sequence encodes CAISESPTGGSNSPLHF.

The V gene is TRBV2, the J gene TRBJ2-6; 7 bases map to TRBD1. This CDR3 contains 15 residues. The junction had 5 bases not matched to a gene; V was cut back by 7 bases and J by 2 bases. Looked up from germline, CDR1 is SNHLY and CDR2 is FYNNEI. In DNA form, the CDR3 reads TGTGCCAGCACCCCCGGGACAGCTGGGGCCAACGTCCTGACTTTC. Translating gives CASTPGTAGANVLTF.

The chain couples TRBV27 to TRBJ1-1, with 7 positions matching TRBD1. V lost 3 bases to trimming and J lost 2 bases; unmatched junction nucleotides: 6. Looked up from germline, CDR1 is MNHEY and CDR2 is SMNVEV (reference sequence). The CDR3 is 15 amino acids. The chain's CDR3 is CASSFSGQVNTEAFF. The CDR3 region has the DNA TGTGCCAGCAGTTTCTCCGGACAGGTTAACACTGAAGCTTTCTTT.

V gene TRBV5-1 combines with J gene TRBJ1-2; the match to TRBD1 covers 8 bases. V lost 4 bases to trimming and J lost 12 bases; unmatched junction nucleotides: 8. This CDR3 is 12 amino acids long. Germline V CDR1 and CDR2: SGHRS, YFSETQ. The CDR3 sequence: CASSLGQGEHTF. The CDR3 DNA follows: TGCGCCAGCAGCCTTGGACAGGGTGAACACACCTTC.

V is TRBV6-1 and J is TRBJ1-2; unclear D gene. The V and J ends lost 2 bases and 8 bases respectively, with 12 bases between them. The CDR3 totals 13 residues. Germline loops: CDR1 MNHNS, CDR2 SASEGT. The CDR3 loop reads CASSEYRGRGYTF. CDR3 DNA sequence: TGTGCCAGCAGTGAATACCGGGGTCGGGGCTACACCTTC.